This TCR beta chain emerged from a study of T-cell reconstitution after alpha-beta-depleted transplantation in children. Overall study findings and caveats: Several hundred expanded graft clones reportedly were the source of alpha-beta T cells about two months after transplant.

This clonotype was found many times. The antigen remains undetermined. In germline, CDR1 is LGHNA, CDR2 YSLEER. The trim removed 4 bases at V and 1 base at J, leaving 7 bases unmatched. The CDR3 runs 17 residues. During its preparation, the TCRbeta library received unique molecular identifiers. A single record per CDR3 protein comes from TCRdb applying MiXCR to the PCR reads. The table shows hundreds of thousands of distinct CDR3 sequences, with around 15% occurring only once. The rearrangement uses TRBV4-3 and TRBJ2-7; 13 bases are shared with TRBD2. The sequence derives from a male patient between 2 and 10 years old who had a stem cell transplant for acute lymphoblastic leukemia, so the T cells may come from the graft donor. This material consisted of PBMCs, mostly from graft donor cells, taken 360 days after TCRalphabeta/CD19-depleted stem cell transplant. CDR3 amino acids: CASSPGLAGVRSYEQYF. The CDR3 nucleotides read TGCGCCAGCAGCCCCGGACTAGCGGGAGTGAGGTCCTACGAGCAGTACTTC.